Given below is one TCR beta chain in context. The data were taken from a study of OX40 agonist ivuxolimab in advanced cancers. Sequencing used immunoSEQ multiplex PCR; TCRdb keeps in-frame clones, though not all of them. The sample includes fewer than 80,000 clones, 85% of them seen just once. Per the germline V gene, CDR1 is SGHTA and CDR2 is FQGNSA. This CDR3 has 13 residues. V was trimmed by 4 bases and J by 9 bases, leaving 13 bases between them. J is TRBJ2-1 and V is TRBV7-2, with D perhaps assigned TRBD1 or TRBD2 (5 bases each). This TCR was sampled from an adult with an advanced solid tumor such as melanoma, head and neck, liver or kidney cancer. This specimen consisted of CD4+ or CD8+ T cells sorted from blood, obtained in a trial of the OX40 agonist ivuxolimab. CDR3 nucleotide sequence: TGTGCCAGCAGCTACACGAGGGGTGGTGAGCAGTTCTTC. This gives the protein CASSYTRGGEQFF.